The 13 T cell receptor beta chains below were found in one sample sequenced in a study of T cell repertoires in cytomegalovirus infection. MiXCR was run by TCRdb on the reads, yielding one entry per CDR3 protein. Counted here are around 210,000 distinct CDR3 sequences, about 5.9% occurring once; the ten biggest clones make up under 7.5%. The sample consisted of PBMCs. The receptors were sampled from a human donor in good health (CMV status not recorded). Some clones in this sample may be carry-over from other donors' samples.

This clonotype was seen more than once but under ten times. The V and J genes are TRBV28 and TRBJ1-5; maybe TRBD1 (5 bases). CDR1 MDHEN and CDR2 SYDVKM come from the germline V gene. The V end lost 5 bases, the J end lost 1 base, and 21 bases lay between the germline ends. The CDR3 covers 18 residues. The CDR3 sequence: CASSLPPSGGWSNQPQHF. The CDR3 DNA reads TGTGCCAGCAGTCTCCCCCCCTCCGGGGGTTGGAGCAATCAGCCCCAGCATTTT.

In this sample, this clonotype turned up a few times. The chain uses TRBV29-1 and TRBJ2-4; 7 bases align to TRBD1. With V trimmed by 7 bases and J by 6 bases, 9 bases remained unmatched. Germline V gives CDR1 SQVTM, CDR2 ANQGSEA. CDR3 size: 13 residues. The DNA of the CDR3 is TGCAGCGCCTTGACAGGGACGACAAACATTCAGTACTTC. Translated, it gives CSALTGTTNIQYF. Full variable domain (rest looked up from reference TRBV29-1 and TRBJ2-4): SAVISQKPSRDICQRGTSLTIQCQVDSQVTMMFWYRQQPGQSLTLIATANQGSEATYESGFVIDKFPISRPNLTFSTLTVSNMSPEDSSIYLCSALTGTTNIQYFGAGTRLSVL.

This clonotype was recorded many times. The chain employs TRBV12-3 or TRBV12-4 and TRBJ2-7; D uncertain. The CDR3 covers 14 residues. V shed 1 base and J shed 2 bases, with 9 bases lying between them. The CDR3 protein is CASSLDSLTYEQYF. DNA of the CDR3: TGTGCCAGCAGTTTAGACAGCTTAACCTACGAGCAGTACTTC.

There are many counts of this clonotype. The J gene is TRBJ1-2, the V gene TRBV6-6; D may be TRBD1 (6 bases). The CDR3 loop spans 14 amino acids. V was cut by 6 bases and J by 1 base, with 12 bases left in between. Germline loops: CDR1 MNHNY, CDR2 SVGAGI (reference sequence). CDR3 sequence (DNA): TGTGCCAGCAGCCCATACAGGGATAACTATGGCTACACCTTC. It codes for CASSPYRDNYGYTF.

This clonotype was counted at least ten times. V is TRBV6-2 or TRBV6-3 and J is TRBJ1-5; possible D gene TRBD1, 5 bases. The CDR3 spans 15 residues. V lost 6 bases and J lost 0, with 12 bases in between. Germline CDR1 is MNHEY and CDR2 is SVGEGT. The CDR3 DNA is TGTGCCAGCAGATACGGGGACCTTAGCAATCAGCCCCAGCATTTT. This codes for CASRYGDLSNQPQHF.

This clonotype was seen repeatedly, ten times or more. The chain employs TRBV6-2 or TRBV6-3 and TRBJ2-1; unclear D gene. The CDR3 has 11 residues. V lost 5 bases and J 13 bases, leaving 12 bases between the germline ends. Germline V gives CDR1 MNHEY, CDR2 SVGEGT. CDR3 protein: CASSKIRNQFF. The CDR3 nucleotides read TGTGCCAGCAGTAAAATTCGAAACCAGTTCTTC.

This clonotype was counted at least ten times. The chain carries TRBV20-1 and TRBJ2-7, with D unclear. The CDR3 covers 11 residues. Trimming pared 6 bases from V and 2 bases from J, leaving 8 bases between. Germline CDR1 and CDR2: DFQATT and SNEGSKA (reference sequence). CDR3 bases: TGCAGTGCCCCTTTCGCCTACGAGCAGTACTTC. It yields the protein CSAPFAYEQYF.

This clonotype was detected many times. This chain joins TRBV7-2 and TRBJ1-5; D remains unclear. V lost 4 bases, J lost 0 bases, and 10 bases lay in between. CDR3 length: 15 amino acids. Germline loops: CDR1 SGHTA, CDR2 FQGNSA. CDR3 amino acids: CASSWTEYSNQPQHF. The CDR3 nucleotides are TGTGCCAGCAGCTGGACGGAGTATAGCAATCAGCCCCAGCATTTT.

This clonotype has ten or more counts. The V and J genes are TRBV7-2 and TRBJ1-1, with D unresolved. Trimming took 3 bases from V and 3 from J, leaving 8 bases between them. Germline values: CDR1 SGHTA, CDR2 FQGNSA. CDR3 length: 13 residues. For the CDR3, the DNA is TGTGCCAGCAGCTTGGGGTCGGACACTGAAGCTTTCTTT. This codes for CASSLGSDTEAFF.

This clonotype showed up just a few times. The rearrangement links TRBV12-3 or TRBV12-4 to TRBJ2-2; 7 bases map to TRBD1. The CDR3 consists of 16 residues. V lost 4 bases and J lost 5; bases outside the gene matches: 10. CDR3 DNA: TGTGCCAGCAGTTCTCCTTCTGGGACAGTGACCGGGGAGCTGTTTTTT. It is translated as CASSSPSGTVTGELFF.

As concerns this clonotype: This may be a read error: a much more frequent sequence differs by one nucleotide. V gene TRBV30 combines with J gene TRBJ2-7; TRBD1 aligns across 9 bases. CDR3 length: 12 residues. CDR1 is GTSNPN, CDR2 SVGIG, per germline (reference sequence). The V and J ends lost 1 base and 11 bases, in that order; junction bases with no gene match: 6. CDR3 coding DNA: TGTGCCTGGAGTGGCAACAGGGGGCATGAGTACTTC. This translates into CAWSGNRGHEYF.

In its sample, this clonotype was seen many times. The chain is built from TRBV6-6 and TRBJ2-7; D possibly corresponds to TRBD1 (5 bases). Trimming took 4 bases from V and 9 from J, leaving 10 bases between them. Germline V gives CDR1 MNHNY, CDR2 SVGAGI (reference sequence). This CDR3 is 11 amino acids long. The CDR3 bases are TGTGCCAGCAGTTCTACAAGGGGGCAGTACTTC. Its protein product is CASSSTRGQYF.

At least ten counts were recorded for this clonotype. The V and J genes are TRBV19 and TRBJ1-5; 8 nucleotides line up with TRBD1. Trimming took 5 bases from V and 6 from J; bases not matched to a gene: 9. CDR3 length equals 15 residues. Germline V lookup: CDR1 LNHDA, CDR2 SQIVND (reference sequence). CDR3 bases: TGTGCCAGTAGTCCTCTGGGACAGGTCTTTCAGCCCCAGCATTTT. Translated, it gives CASSPLGQVFQPQHF.